Shown below are 16 T cell receptor beta chains from a single sample sequenced in a study of blood T cell repertoires in COVID-19. Some clones are missing from TCRdb's copy, which holds only in-frame ones; the method was immunoSEQ multiplex PCR. The sample holds some 90,000 clones; around 89% are singletons and the top ten take around 2.9%. Sequencing was performed on peripheral blood. The receptor set was obtained from a man aged 50 to 59 with COVID-19, enrolled during active disease.

The genes are TRBV3-1 (or the pseudogene TRBV3-2) and TRBJ2-3; D is possibly TRBD1 (5 bases). Trimming left V 0 bases short and J 0 bases short, with 7 bases between. This CDR3 region has 15 residues. Germline assignment: CDR1 LGHDT and CDR2 YNNKEL (reference sequence). Written as DNA, the CDR3 is TGTGCCAGCAGCCAAGACCCAGGGAGCACAGATACGCAGTATTTT. Translating it yields CASSQDPGSTDTQYF.

As for this clone: One end of the junction is discordant with germline, which a read error may explain. The chain combines TRBV18 with TRBJ1-1; 7 bases match TRBD1. The CDR3 runs to 16 residues. Germline CDR1 KGHSH, CDR2 LQKENI. In DNA form, the CDR3 reads TGTGCCAGCTCACCCAGAGGGACAGTAAGGAACGCTGAAGCTTTCTTT. Protein product: CASSPRGTVRNAEAFF.

This clone turned up a few times. The V call is TRBV7-2, the J call TRBJ1-2; D is perhaps TRBD1 (6 bases). V was pared by 2 bases and J by 1 base, with 8 bases between. Germline V gene sequence: CDR1 SGHTA, CDR2 FQGNSA. This CDR3 is built from 14 residues. The CDR3 DNA reads as TGTGCCAGCAGCTTACAGGGGCTTAACTATGGCTACACCTTC. This sequence encodes CASSLQGLNYGYTF.

The CDR3 nucleotides are TGTGCCACCAGCAGAGATGGGAGGGGTTTCAATCAGCCCCAGCATTTT. The encoded protein is CATSRDGRGFNQPQHF. The chain carries TRBV15 and TRBJ1-5, with D possibly TRBD1 on 5 matching bases. Germline-derived CDR1 and CDR2 are LNHNV and YYDKDF (reference sequence). V lost 0 bases to trimming and J lost 3 bases, with 12 bases between them. CDR3 length equals 16 residues.

The V and J genes are TRBV28 and TRBJ2-1; 13 bases fit TRBD2. This CDR3 comprises 17 residues. V trimming: 6 bases; J trimming: 2 bases; junction bases outside the gene matches: 7. CDR1 MDHEN and CDR2 SYDVKM come from the germline V gene. The CDR3 sequence: CASRSGLAGLPYNEQFF. In nucleotides, the CDR3 is TGTGCCAGCAGGTCGGGACTAGCGGGGCTGCCCTACAATGAGCAGTTCTTC. The full variable domain, in which reference TRBV28 and TRBJ2-1 provide the parts outside the CDR3, is DVKVTQSSRYLVKRTGEKVFLECVQDMDHENMFWYRQDPGLGLRLIYFSYDVKMKEKGDIPEGYSVSREKKERFSLILESASTNQTSMYLCASRSGLAGLPYNEQFFGPGTRLTVL.

The CDR3 is CAWSVGLTVRGYTF. The CDR3 DNA reads as TGTGCCTGGAGTGTCGGTCTCACCGTCCGGGGCTACACCTTC. V gene TRBV30 combines with J gene TRBJ1-2; no clear D gene. The CDR3 sequence is 14 residues long. Germline V gene data show CDR1 as GTSNPN and CDR2 as SVGIG (reference sequence). Between the trimmed V and J ends, which lost 0 bases and 8 bases, there was a span of 16 bases. The variable domain in full, with the rest retrieved from reference TRBV30 and TRBJ1-2, is SQTIHQWPATLVQPVGSPLSLECTVEGTSNPNLYWYRQAAGRGLQLLFYSVGIGQISSEVPQNLSASRPQDRQFILSSKKLLLSDSGFYLCAWSVGLTVRGYTFGSGTRLTVV.

V is TRBV7-2 and J is TRBJ2-7, with TRBD1 matching over 9 bases. The CDR3 consists of 17 residues. Germline V gene lookup returns CDR1 SGHTA and CDR2 FQGNSA. V trimming: 1 base; J trimming: 0 bases; junction bases outside the gene matches: 7. CDR3 sequence reads: CASSLERWTGVSYEQYF. The CDR3 DNA is TGTGCCAGCAGCTTAGAGCGTTGGACAGGGGTCTCCTACGAGCAGTACTTC.

The chain combines TRBV10-3 with TRBJ1-1; D is perhaps TRBD1 (6 bases). The CDR3 is 14 residues long. The V gene's germline CDR1 is ENHRY and CDR2 SYGVKD. V gave up 6 bases and J gave up 4 bases, with 15 bases separating them. CDR3 nucleotides: TGTGCCATCAGGGACGGACAGTCCGGCACTGAAGCTTTCTTT. Protein sequence: CAIRDGQSGTEAFF.

The chain carries TRBV6-6 and TRBJ2-1; a weak D match, TRBD2 (6 bases). This CDR3 is 15 amino acids long. Germline CDR1 and CDR2: MNHNY and SVGAGI (reference sequence). V was trimmed by 7 bases and J by 4 bases, leaving 17 bases between them. CDR3 loop: CASTGSGRGYNEQFF. CDR3 nucleotides: TGTGCCAGCACGGGCTCGGGGCGGGGATACAATGAGCAGTTCTTC.

This sequence joins TRBV6-5 and TRBJ1-2; D gene uncertain. Germline-derived CDR1 and CDR2 are MNHEY and SVGAGI. The CDR3 spans 14 residues. Trimming cost V 4 bases and J 0 bases, with 9 bases left between them. CDR3 sequence reads: CASSLTGANYGYTF. The CDR3 DNA reads TGTGCCAGCAGTTTGACTGGAGCTAACTATGGCTACACCTTC.

The chain is built from TRBV3-1 (or the pseudogene TRBV3-2) and TRBJ2-5; D is possibly TRBD1 (5 bases). The CDR3 consists of 13 residues. Between the trimmed V and J ends, which lost 5 bases and 1 base, there was a span of 8 bases. Germline loops: CDR1 LGHDT, CDR2 YNNKEL (reference sequence). For the CDR3, the DNA is TGTGCCAGCAGCTTAAGGGGCCAAGAGACCCAGTACTTC. Its translation is CASSLRGQETQYF.

This clone was seen a single time. The chain has TRBV28 and TRBJ1-2; TRBD1 matches at 8 bases. Germline V gene data show CDR1 as MDHEN and CDR2 as SYDVKM. The J segment lost 3 bases and the V segment lost 3 bases, leaving 6 bases of the junction unmatched. The CDR3 spans 15 residues. The chain's CDR3 is CASSLPGQGYYGYTF. Here the CDR3 DNA reads TGTGCCAGCAGTTTGCCAGGACAGGGATACTATGGCTACACCTTC.

The genes are TRBV28 and TRBJ2-2; TRBD1 matches at 8 bases. This CDR3 comprises 15 residues. The germline V gene has CDR1 MDHEN and CDR2 SYDVKM. The V and J ends lost 3 bases and 7 bases, in that order; junction bases with no gene match: 7. The CDR3 reads CASSFNRGSDGELFF. Here the CDR3 DNA reads TGTGCCAGCAGTTTTAACAGGGGGTCGGACGGGGAGCTGTTTTTT.

The chain links TRBV6-6 to TRBJ1-2; 8 bases map to TRBD1. The germline V gene has CDR1 MNHNY and CDR2 SVGAGI (reference sequence). There are 15 residues in the CDR3. The ends lost 6 bases at V and 2 bases at J; junction bases unmatched: 8. CDR3 loop: CASSARDRQNYGYTF. For the CDR3, the DNA is TGTGCCAGCAGCGCTCGGGACAGGCAGAACTATGGCTACACCTTC.

This chain uses TRBV6-5 with TRBJ1-4, with a possible D match to TRBD1 (5 bases). CDR3 length: 14 residues. Germline V lookup: CDR1 MNHEY, CDR2 SVGAGI. Deletions cut 0 bases from V and 8 bases from J, with 10 bases between. The CDR3 region is CASSYSEGREKLFF. The CDR3 DNA sequence: TGTGCCAGCAGTTACTCAGAGGGGAGGGAAAAACTGTTTTTT.

The V and J genes are TRBV5-6 and TRBJ1-1, with D unclear. Per germline, CDR1 SGHDT and CDR2 YYEEEE. The CDR3 sequence is 13 residues long. The V end lost 0 bases, the J end lost 7 bases, and 10 bases lay between the germline ends. The CDR3 loop is CASSLVSGREAFF. CDR3 nucleotide sequence: TGTGCCAGCAGCTTGGTGTCAGGCCGTGAAGCTTTCTTT.